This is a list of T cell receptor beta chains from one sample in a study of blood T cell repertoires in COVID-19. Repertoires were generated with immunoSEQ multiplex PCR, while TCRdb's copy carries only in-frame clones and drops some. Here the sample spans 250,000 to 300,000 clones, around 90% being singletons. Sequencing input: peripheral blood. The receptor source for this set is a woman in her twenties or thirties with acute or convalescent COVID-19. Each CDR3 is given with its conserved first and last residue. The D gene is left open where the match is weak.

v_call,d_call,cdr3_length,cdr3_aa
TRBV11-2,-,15,CASSLGTGAKNIQYF
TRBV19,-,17,CASSIWQGLGLNTEAFF
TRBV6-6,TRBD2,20,CASSPKKKGPSGSSYNEQFF
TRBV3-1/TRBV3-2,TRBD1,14,CASSWGTGGDEQFF
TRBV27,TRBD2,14,CASSQTSDQETQYF
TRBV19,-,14,CASSDSWGKETQYF
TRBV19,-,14,CASRPDSSNQPQHF
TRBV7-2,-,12,CASSSGADEQYF
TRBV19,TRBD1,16,CASSDSYRGRNEKLFF
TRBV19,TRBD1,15,CASSITGTGGNEQYF
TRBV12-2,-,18,CASRLVRDRDRPQETQYF
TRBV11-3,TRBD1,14,CASNPGQRYNEQFF
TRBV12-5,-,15,CASGPSSVPYNEQFF
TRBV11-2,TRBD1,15,CASSYRGRSADTQYF
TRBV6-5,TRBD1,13,CASRPTGVDGYTF
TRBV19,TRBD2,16,CASSIAGTSGTYEQYF